The T cell receptor (beta chain) under discussion was sequenced for a study of T cell changes during pregnancy in multiple sclerosis. V gave up 5 bases and J gave up 7 bases, with 22 bases separating them. CDR3 length: 16 amino acids. Germline V lookup: CDR1 SGHAT, CDR2 FQDESV (reference sequence). Sequenced by immunoSEQ multiplex PCR; TCRdb stores in-frame clones only, minus some. The sample yields about 36,000 clones, roughly 91% seen once. The sequencing used CD4+ T cells from peripheral blood mononuclear cells, collected in the second trimester of pregnancy. The gene calls are TRBV11-1 and TRBJ2-3; tentatively, D is TRBD2 (6 bases). This receptor was obtained from a female donor in good health, enrolled as a control in a pregnancy study. In nucleotides, the CDR3 is TGTGCCAGCAGCAGGGGAGGAACCGCAGTAACGAATACGCAGTATTTT. This sequence encodes CASSRGGTAVTNTQYF.